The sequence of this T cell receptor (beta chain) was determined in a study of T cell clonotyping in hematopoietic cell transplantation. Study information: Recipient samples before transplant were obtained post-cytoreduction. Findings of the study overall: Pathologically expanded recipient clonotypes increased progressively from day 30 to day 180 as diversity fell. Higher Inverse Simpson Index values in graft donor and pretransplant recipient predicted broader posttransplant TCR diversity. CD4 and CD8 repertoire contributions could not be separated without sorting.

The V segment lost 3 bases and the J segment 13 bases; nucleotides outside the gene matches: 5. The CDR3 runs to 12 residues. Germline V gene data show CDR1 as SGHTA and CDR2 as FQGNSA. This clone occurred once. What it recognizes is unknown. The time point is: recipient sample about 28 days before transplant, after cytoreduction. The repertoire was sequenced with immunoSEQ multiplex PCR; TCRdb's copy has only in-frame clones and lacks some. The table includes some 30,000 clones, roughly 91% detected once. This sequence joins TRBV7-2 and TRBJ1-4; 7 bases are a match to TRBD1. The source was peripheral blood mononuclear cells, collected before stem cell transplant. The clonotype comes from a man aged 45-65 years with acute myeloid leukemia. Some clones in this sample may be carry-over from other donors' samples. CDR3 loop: CASSFPGQPLFF. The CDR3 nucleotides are TGTGCCAGCAGCTTCCCGGGACAGCCACTGTTTTTT.